The rows below give T cell receptor beta chains drawn from one sample of a study of technical replicates of blood from a few donors. Profiling relied on immunoSEQ multiplex PCR, and the TCRdb table lists in-frame clones only, not all of them. Of 85,000 to 95,000 clones listed, almost 97% are singletons. Sequenced sample: T cells isolated from PBMCs. Receptors were obtained from a human donor in good health. Both conserved end residues are part of each CDR3. Fields, in order: CDR3 protein, CDR3 DNA, V gene, D gene, J gene, clone size. D genes are given only for firm matches. Expanded clones are given a class, and other clones once, few, many or no size at all.

CDR3aa: CASSLPQQGSPEAFF
CDR3nt: TGCGCCAGCAGCTTGCCCCAACAGGGGTCCCCTGAAGCTTTCTTT
v_gene: TRBV5-1
d_gene: TRBD1
j_gene: TRBJ1-1
abundance: NA

CDR3aa: CASSLVGGTDTQYF
CDR3nt: TGTGCCAGCAGCTTAGTCGGAGGAACAGATACGCAGTATTTT
v_gene: TRBV7-9
d_gene: NA
j_gene: TRBJ2-3
abundance: NA

CDR3aa: CSAGLAIEQFF
CDR3nt: TGCAGTGCGGGACTAGCTATTGAGCAGTTCTTC
v_gene: TRBV20-1
d_gene: TRBD2
j_gene: TRBJ2-1
abundance: NA

CDR3aa: CASSLTGPGELFF
CDR3nt: TGTGCCAGCAGCCTAACAGGCCCCGGGGAGCTGTTTTTT
v_gene: TRBV27
d_gene: NA
j_gene: TRBJ2-2
abundance: NA

CDR3aa: CASSQDGDTQYF
CDR3nt: TGCGCCAGCAGCCAAGACGGAGATACGCAGTATTTT
v_gene: TRBV4-1
d_gene: NA
j_gene: TRBJ2-3
abundance: NA

CDR3aa: CASSIGTGNEQYF
CDR3nt: TGCGCCAGCAGCATCGGGACAGGGAACGAGCAGTACTTC
v_gene: TRBV5-1
d_gene: TRBD1
j_gene: TRBJ2-7
abundance: NA

CDR3aa: CASRQLGTSVYEQYF
CDR3nt: TGTGCCAGCAGACAACTCGGGACTAGCGTCTACGAGCAGTACTTC
v_gene: TRBV6-5
d_gene: TRBD2
j_gene: TRBJ2-7
abundance: NA

CDR3aa: CATSRDMAGTSHGYTF
CDR3nt: TGTGCCACCAGCAGAGATATGGCCGGGACATCCCATGGCTACACCTTC
v_gene: TRBV15
d_gene: NA
j_gene: TRBJ1-2
abundance: NA

CDR3aa: CASSTGDHRGGYTF
CDR3nt: TGTGCCAGCTCAACGGGGGACCATCGGGGTGGCTACACCTTC
v_gene: TRBV18
d_gene: NA
j_gene: TRBJ1-2
abundance: NA

CDR3aa: CASSIYGYTF
CDR3nt: TGTGCCAGCAGCATCTATGGCTACACCTTC
v_gene: TRBV6-1
d_gene: NA
j_gene: TRBJ1-2
abundance: NA

CDR3aa: CASSLTGSQPQHF
CDR3nt: TGTGCCAGCAGTCTGACAGGGAGTCAGCCCCAGCATTTT
v_gene: TRBV28
d_gene: TRBD1
j_gene: TRBJ1-5
abundance: NA

CDR3aa: CASSPRSGQGATNEKLFF
CDR3nt: TGTGCCAGCTCACCACGTTCTGGGCAGGGCGCAACTAATGAAAAACTGTTTTTT
v_gene: TRBV18
d_gene: NA
j_gene: TRBJ1-4
abundance: NA

CDR3aa: CASTRRWASGVNEQFF
CDR3nt: TGTGCCAGTACCAGACGGTGGGCTAGCGGAGTCAATGAGCAGTTCTTC
v_gene: TRBV19
d_gene: TRBD2
j_gene: TRBJ2-1
abundance: NA

CDR3aa: CASSLAWPGAGYTF
CDR3nt: TGTGCCAGCAGCTTGGCCTGGCCAGGGGCTGGCTACACCTTC
v_gene: TRBV5-4
d_gene: NA
j_gene: TRBJ1-2
abundance: few

CDR3aa: CASSAGPYNEQFF
CDR3nt: TGTGCCAGTAGTGCGGGACCTTACAATGAGCAGTTCTTC
v_gene: TRBV19
d_gene: NA
j_gene: TRBJ2-1
abundance: NA